This T cell receptor beta chain was obtained from a study of CD8+ T cells in alopecia areata. Study-level points and caveats: Sequenced scalp T cells also include alphabeta T cells resident in normal skin. In lesional scalp, particularly from alopecia totalis/universalis, clonality was higher than in normal scalp.

Details on this clone: Its antigen is undetermined.

Alopecia areata patients gave lesional scalp punch biopsies and peripheral blood samples. Isolated RNA was reverse transcribed into cDNA used as the sequencing template. TCRdb keeps only in-frame clones here, not all; method: immunoSEQ multiplex PCR. This sample has tens of thousands of clones, with 60% to 85% found just once. The CDR3 sequence is 15 residues long. V lost 2 bases, J lost 7 bases, and 14 bases lay in between. Per the germline V gene, CDR1 is LGHNA and CDR2 is YSLEER. The chain carries TRBV4-3 and TRBJ1-4; tentative D call: TRBD1 (5 bases). The origin of this receptor is a human donor with alopecia areata. The specimen sequenced was NKG2D-low CD8+ T cells sorted from blood. As DNA, the CDR3 is TGCGCCAGCAGCCAAACCCGGGACCCCGGTGAAAAACTGTTTTTT. As protein: CASSQTRDPGEKLFF.